This T cell receptor beta chain was found in a study of blood T cell repertoires in COVID-19. In the study overall: The United States, Italy and Spain were the sources of the acute and convalescent COVID-19 samples.

The CDR3 consists of 15 residues. Looked up from germline, CDR1 is SGHDN and CDR2 is FVKESK. The V gene lost 1 base and the J gene lost 3 bases, with 9 bases spanning the gap. Original handling: Counts of nucleated cells, estimated from reference gene primer amplification, were obtained. Measured with immunoSEQ multiplex PCR; TCRdb has only the in-frame clones, and not every one. V and J calls and clone size are given by that table; D and trimming were obtained from the DNA. The sample holds about 200,000 clones, more than 65% seen once. Cohorts were assigned according to the clinical history that participants reported. Two negative PCRs, clearance, or symptom resolution were required of recovered Cohort 3 donors.

What was sequenced was PBMCs or T cells enriched from blood (not recorded which). This clonotype originated in a man aged 35 to 55 who had recovered from COVID-19. This chain connects TRBV14 to TRBJ1-4, with D possibly TRBD1 on 6 matching bases. The CDR3 here is CASSQVQGPNEKLFF. CDR3 DNA sequence: TGTGCCAGCAGCCAAGTACAGGGCCCTAATGAAAAACTGTTTTTT.